A selection of T cell receptor beta chains follows, all from one sample in a study of blood T cell repertoires in COVID-19. Repertoires were generated with immunoSEQ multiplex PCR, while TCRdb's copy carries only in-frame clones and drops some. The sample has 380,000 or so clones, around 89% seen once. Input material: peripheral blood. These receptor sequences come from a man aged 40-50 years with acute or convalescent COVID-19. Each CDR3 is given with its conserved first and last residue. The order of the fields is J gene, V gene, CDR3 protein.

J: TRBJ2-2
V: TRBV19
CDR3: CASKKRELTNTGELFF

J: TRBJ2-3
V: TRBV7-9
CDR3: CASTGETQYF

J: TRBJ2-3
V: TRBV11-2
CDR3: CASSLGLGGADTQYF

J: TRBJ1-2
V: TRBV28
CDR3: CASSFSDRAAGYTF

J: TRBJ2-5
V: TRBV19
CDR3: CASSIVTGGLGETQYF

J: TRBJ2-3
V: TRBV5-4
CDR3: CASSLGEGTQYF

J: TRBJ1-2
V: TRBV20-1
CDR3: CSTSYYGYTF

J: TRBJ2-5
V: TRBV5-1
CDR3: CASSLAPAGGQETQYF

J: TRBJ1-6
V: TRBV7-8
CDR3: CASSLGGRDRGFYNSPLHF

J: TRBJ2-7
V: TRBV4-2
CDR3: CASSQGTGDYEQYF

J: TRBJ2-1
V: TRBV30
CDR3: CAWSVQIGGEQFF

J: TRBJ2-3
V: TRBV6-4
CDR3: CASSDAGGTDTQYF

J: TRBJ1-6
V: TRBV28
CDR3: CASTSDRATSPLHF

J: TRBJ1-1
V: TRBV27
CDR3: CASRHDTLNTEAFF

J: TRBJ1-2
V: TRBV7-9
CDR3: CASSLAGTGSDGYTF

J: TRBJ2-3
V: TRBV6-5
CDR3: CARGRRTASSTQYF

J: TRBJ1-1
V: TRBV2
CDR3: CASSGSAVEAFF

J: TRBJ2-1
V: TRBV4-3
CDR3: CASSQEISGGAPIEQFF

J: TRBJ2-1
V: TRBV9
CDR3: CASSVLTTSGSNEQFF

J: TRBJ2-7
V: TRBV28
CDR3: CASSSLTISYEQYF

J: TRBJ1-5
V: TRBV7-9
CDR3: CASSRSTDRVAQPQHF

J: TRBJ1-5
V: TRBV7-9
CDR3: CASSLGGPGTGQPQHF

J: TRBJ1-5
V: TRBV7-2
CDR3: CASSFGGPGQPQHF

J: TRBJ2-2
V: TRBV19
CDR3: CASSIGWFQGLTGELFF

J: TRBJ2-7
V: TRBV24-1
CDR3: CATSGDRGSYEQYF

J: TRBJ1-5
V: TRBV6-5
CDR3: CASSYSRGAGQPQHF

J: TRBJ2-2
V: TRBV5-1
CDR3: CASSPGLAGLNGELFF

J: TRBJ2-1
V: TRBV11-3
CDR3: CASSPWEATYNEQFF

J: TRBJ2-7
V: TRBV7-9
CDR3: CASSPSLLRPGLAGGEQYF

J: TRBJ2-7
V: TRBV7-8
CDR3: CASTYRGYEQYF

J: TRBJ2-7
V: TRBV5-1
CDR3: CASSLKLVGSTYSYEQYF

J: TRBJ2-2
V: TRBV7-9
CDR3: CASTEGPGELFF

J: TRBJ2-3
V: TRBV9
CDR3: CASSPWTPTDTQYF